The entry below gives a single T cell receptor (beta chain) sequence along with its context. The data derive from a study of blood T cell repertoires in COVID-19. In the authors' workflow: The assay estimated nucleated cells by amplifying reference gene primers. Sequencing was performed with immunoSEQ multiplex PCR; in TCRdb, only in-frame clones are kept and a portion is missing. The V and J calls and clone size come from that table; D and trimming were worked out from the DNA. The sample lists approximately 300,000 clones; more than 75% were seen once. Per germline, CDR1 LGHDT and CDR2 YNNKEL (reference sequence). The CDR3 runs to 13 residues. Trimming removed 0 bases from V and 6 bases from J, with 5 bases in between.

V gene TRBV3-1 (or the pseudogene TRBV3-2) combines with J gene TRBJ2-2; D remains unclear. Sequencing used PBMCs or T cells enriched from blood (not recorded which). This receptor was identified in a woman aged 25 to 39 who had recovered from COVID-19. The CDR3 bases are TGTGCCAGCAGCCAAGAGCGTCCCGGGGAGCTGTTTTTT. This codes for CASSQERPGELFF.